The 27 T cell receptor beta chains given below trace back to one sample, sequenced in a study of tumor-infiltrating T cells and Merkel cell polyomavirus. Study-wide background: The study examined CD8+ T cells specific for the Merkel cell polyomavirus KLL epitope.

Sequencing was performed with immunoSEQ multiplex PCR; in TCRdb, only in-frame clones are kept and a portion is missing. Of more than 20,000 clones in the sample, about 85% were seen once. Robust Merkel cell polyomavirus Large T antigen positivity by immunohistochemistry was seen in all patients' tumors. Sequences were obtained from lymph node tissue. Source of these receptors: a man between 50 and 59 years old with Merkel cell carcinoma.

The chain employs TRBV27 and TRBJ1-1, with D possibly TRBD1 on 6 matching bases. The CDR3 has 14 residues. Germline V lookup: CDR1 MNHEY, CDR2 SMNVEV (reference sequence). V lost 5 bases to trimming and J lost 0 bases, with 10 bases between them. The CDR3 is CASSAGTMNTEAFF. In DNA, the CDR3 is TGTGCCAGCAGTGCCGGGACAATGAACACTGAAGCTTTCTTT.

This clone was seen a few times. The chain has TRBV9 and TRBJ2-5; D gene uncertain. This CDR3 has 14 amino acids. Trimming left V 0 bases short and J 7 bases short, with 13 bases between. The V gene's germline CDR1 is SGDLS and CDR2 YYNGEE. CDR3 sequence: CASSVASAARTQYF. CDR3 in DNA: TGTGCCAGCAGCGTAGCTTCGGCAGCGAGGACCCAGTACTTC.

V usage is TRBV6-5 and J usage is TRBJ1-2; D ambiguous. The CDR3 contains 13 residues. The germline V gene encodes CDR1 MNHEY and CDR2 SVGAGI. The V end was cut by 3 bases, the J end by 1 base, with 6 bases between. CDR3 DNA sequence: TGTGCCAGCAGTTATTCGCGTAACTATGGCTACACCTTC. Its protein is CASSYSRNYGYTF.

The rearrangement uses TRBV6-5 and TRBJ2-3; 7 nucleotides line up with TRBD2. The CDR3 has 14 amino acids. Losses at the gene ends were 6 bases for V and 2 bases for J; bases not matched to a gene: 5. Germline-derived CDR1 and CDR2 are MNHEY and SVGAGI. This chain's CDR3 is CASRGGGVTDTQYF. As DNA, the CDR3 is TGTGCCAGCAGGGGCGGGGGAGTCACAGATACGCAGTATTTT.

This rearrangement joins TRBV14 to TRBJ1-1; D is ambiguous. In germline, CDR1 is SGHDN, CDR2 FVKESK. The CDR3 runs 14 residues. V was trimmed by 0 bases and J by 4 bases, leaving 9 bases between them. This CDR3 reads CASSQDLRVTEAFF. Written as DNA, the CDR3 is TGTGCCAGCAGCCAAGATTTGAGGGTCACTGAAGCTTTCTTT.

The V call is TRBV28, the J call TRBJ1-1; 7 bases line up with TRBD1. V was clipped by 5 bases and J by 1 base; unmatched bases: 4. In germline, CDR1 is MDHEN, CDR2 SYDVKM. This CDR3 contains 14 residues. For the CDR3, the DNA is TGTGCCAGCAGTCTGGACAGGCCGAACACTGAAGCTTTCTTT. Protein: CASSLDRPNTEAFF.

As concerns this clone: This specimen includes other DNA sequences encoding the same CDR3. CDR3 protein: CASSPGVGTDEAFF. The CDR3 DNA reads as TGTGCCAGCAGCCCGGGAGTAGGTACAGACGAAGCTTTCTTT. V and J are TRBV7-9 and TRBJ1-1; D unresolved. The V gene's germline CDR1 is SEHNR and CDR2 FQNEAQ (reference sequence). V lost 5 bases and J 8 bases, leaving 18 bases between the germline ends. The CDR3 is made up of 14 amino acids.

The genes are TRBV28 and TRBJ1-1; the D gene is possibly TRBD1 (6 bases). The CDR3 runs to 19 residues. CDR1 and CDR2 (germline): MDHEN, SYDVKM. V shed 7 bases and J shed 1 base, with 28 bases lying between them. The CDR3, as DNA: TGTGCCAGCATTCCACAATTCAGGGGCCGTTGGGGCTCGAACACTGAAGCTTTCTTT. The encoded protein is CASIPQFRGRWGSNTEAFF.

The chain has TRBV21-1 and TRBJ2-4; the table's D call, TRBD1, has no DNA check behind it. TRBV21-1 is assigned pseudogene status. The CDR3 runs 15 residues. In DNA form, the CDR3 reads TGTGCCAGCACCGCGACAGGGGGCGTCAAAAACATTCAGTACTTC. Protein: CASTATGGVKNIQYF.

V and J are TRBV2 and TRBJ2-7, with 12 bases aligning to TRBD2. J gave up 0 bases and V 6 bases, and 12 bases lay outside the gene matches. CDR3 length: 18 residues. CDR1 is SNHLY, CDR2 FYNNEI, per germline. CDR3 sequence: CASSPTSGGPGSSYEQYF. CDR3 nucleotides: TGTGCCAGCAGCCCGACTAGCGGGGGACCGGGAAGCTCCTACGAGCAGTACTTC.

The V call is TRBV6-5, the J call TRBJ2-7; the match to TRBD1 covers 9 bases. The CDR3 loop spans 15 amino acids. Germline CDR1 is MNHEY and CDR2 is SVGAGI. Losses at the gene ends were 0 bases for V and 4 bases for J; bases not matched to a gene: 4. The CDR3 DNA reads TGTGCCAGCAGTTACTCCCGGGACAGGGAGTACGAGCAGTACTTC. Protein: CASSYSRDREYEQYF.

The chain has TRBV28 and TRBJ2-5; a possible D gene is TRBD1 (6 bases). V dropped 2 bases and J dropped 2 bases, with 12 bases sitting between them. The V gene's germline CDR1 is MDHEN and CDR2 SYDVKM. The CDR3 loop spans 15 amino acids. CDR3 sequence: CASSLPAQGQETQYF. The CDR3 DNA reads as TGTGCCAGCAGTTTACCTGCTCAGGGGCAAGAGACCCAGTACTTC.

The rearrangement joins TRBV4-1 to TRBJ2-7; 10 bases are a match to TRBD2. This CDR3 comprises 15 residues. The V and J ends lost 5 bases and 2 bases, in that order; junction bases with no gene match: 6. Looked up from germline, CDR1 is MGHRA and CDR2 is YSYEKL. The CDR3 loop reads CASSRGSGRAYEQYF. The CDR3 DNA reads TGCGCCAGCAGCAGGGGGAGCGGGAGGGCCTACGAGCAGTACTTC.

J is TRBJ2-2 and V is TRBV11-2; TRBD2 is a possible D gene (6 bases). Per the germline V gene, CDR1 is SGHAT and CDR2 is FQNNGV. Trimming pared 2 bases from V and 0 bases from J, leaving 13 bases between. There are 17 residues in the CDR3. The CDR3, as DNA: TGTGCCAGCAGCTTAACCCTAGCGTACGCGAACACCGGGGAGCTGTTTTTT. It specifies CASSLTLAYANTGELFF.

The CDR3 DNA sequence: TGTGCCAGCAGCCCCCCTACAGTGGGGGGGGTAGGCGAAAAACTGTTTTTT. It specifies CASSPPTVGGVGEKLFF. The V gene is TRBV7-9, the J gene TRBJ1-4, with D maybe TRBD1 (5 bases). V dropped 5 bases and J dropped 8 bases, with 24 bases sitting between them. There are 17 residues in the CDR3. Per the germline V gene, CDR1 is SEHNR and CDR2 is FQNEAQ (reference sequence).

The rearrangement joins TRBV9 to TRBJ2-3; TRBD1 matches at 9 bases. This CDR3 is 16 amino acids long. Germline V CDR1 and CDR2: SGDLS, YYNGEE. The trim removed 0 bases at V and 8 bases at J, leaving 10 bases unmatched. The CDR3 protein is CASSVGTGESVGTQYF. CDR3 DNA sequence: TGTGCCAGCAGCGTAGGGACAGGGGAATCAGTCGGTACGCAGTATTTT.

V is TRBV4-2 and J is TRBJ2-3; the D gene is possibly TRBD2 (6 bases). The CDR3 sequence is 20 residues long. V lost 1 base and J 0 bases, leaving 23 bases between the germline ends. Per the germline V gene, CDR1 is LGHNA and CDR2 is YNFKEQ. The CDR3 coding sequence is TGTGCCAGCAGCCAAGGAAGGGTGGGGGGTTCGTTTTGGAGCACAGATACGCAGTATTTT. It codes for CASSQGRVGGSFWSTDTQYF.

This chain connects TRBV5-4 to TRBJ1-2; D possibly corresponds to TRBD1 (5 bases). Looked up from germline, CDR1 is SGHNT and CDR2 is YYREEE (reference sequence). Trimming took 0 bases from V and 8 from J, leaving 17 bases between them. CDR3 size: 15 residues. The CDR3 region has the DNA TGTGCCAGCAGCTTGGAGGGCGGTAGGGGACTGGGCTACACCTTC. Translation: CASSLEGGRGLGYTF. The full variable domain, with the rest looked up from reference TRBV5-4 and TRBJ1-2, is ETGVTQSPTHLIKTRGQQVTLRCSSQSGHNTVSWYQQALGQGPQFIFQYYREEENGRGNFPPRFSGLQFPNYSSELNVNALELDDSALYLCASSLEGGRGLGYTFGSGTRLTVV.

The chain carries TRBV19 and TRBJ1-1; a possible D gene is TRBD1 (5 bases). V lost 7 bases to trimming and J lost 4 bases, with 16 bases between them. Germline assignment: CDR1 LNHDA and CDR2 SQIVND (reference sequence). The CDR3 consists of 14 residues. The CDR3 nucleotides read TGTGCCAGTACCTCCGGGGGGGTTAGCACTGAAGCTTTCTTT. It codes for CASTSGGVSTEAFF.

The DNA for the CDR3 is TGTGCCAGTAGTATCAAACTAGCGGGGGGTTATAACACCGGGGAGCTGTTTTTT. It translates to CASSIKLAGGYNTGELFF. V is TRBV19 and J is TRBJ2-2; TRBD2 agrees at 12 bases. The CDR3 has 18 amino acids. Per the germline V gene, CDR1 is LNHDA and CDR2 is SQIVND (reference sequence). Trimming cost V 3 bases and J 2 bases; bases outside gene matches: 7.

This clone was counted once. This rearrangement joins TRBV10-1 to TRBJ2-5, with 14 positions matching TRBD2. This CDR3 has 17 residues. The V gene end was trimmed by 0 bases and the J gene end by 5 bases; junction bases not matched to a gene: 5. CDR1 is WNHNN and CDR2 is SYGVQD in the germline V gene (reference sequence). CDR3 nucleotides: TGCGCCAGCAGTGAGTCGACTAGCGGGAGGGCGGGCGAGACCCAGTACTTC. Translating gives CASSESTSGRAGETQYF.

The V and J genes are TRBV5-1 and TRBJ1-1, with TRBD1 identical over 9 bases. Losses at the gene ends were 3 bases for V and 8 bases for J; bases not matched to a gene: 14. The length of the CDR3 is 16 residues. From germline, CDR1 is SGHRS and CDR2 YFSETQ. CDR3 amino acids: CASSSPTGGPRVEAFF. The CDR3 DNA reads as TGCGCCAGCAGCTCCCCGACAGGGGGGCCACGGGTGGAAGCTTTCTTT. Full variable domain (rest looked up from reference TRBV5-1 and TRBJ1-1): KAGVTQTPRYLIKTRGQQVTLSCSPISGHRSVSWYQQTPGQGLQFLFEYFSETQRNKGNFPGRFSGRQFSNSRSEMNVSTLELGDSALYLCASSSPTGGPRVEAFFGQGTRLTVV.

The V call is TRBV7-2, the J call TRBJ1-1; D is perhaps TRBD1 (6 bases). The V gene lost 5 bases and the J gene lost 10 bases, with 17 bases spanning the gap. The germline CDR1 and CDR2 sequences are SGHTA and FQGNSA. There are 13 residues in the CDR3. CDR3 amino acids: CASSPDSPRGAFF. CDR3 nucleotides: TGTGCCAGCAGCCCGGACAGTCCCAGAGGAGCTTTCTTT.

This clone has just one count. This sequence joins TRBV10-3 and TRBJ1-4; D might be TRBD1 (5 bases). This CDR3 has 14 amino acids. Germline values: CDR1 ENHRY, CDR2 SYGVKD. V lost 3 bases, J lost 3 bases, and 8 bases lay in between. CDR3 in DNA: TGTGCCATCAGTGAAGGGGCGGCTAATGAAAAACTGTTTTTT. Its protein is CAISEGAANEKLFF.

This clone was counted a single time. The J gene is TRBJ2-5, the V gene TRBV2; D remains unclear. The J call may be wrong; the DNA end is better matched by TRBJ2-7. The CDR3 has 13 amino acids. Germline V gene sequence: CDR1 SNHLY, CDR2 FYNNEI. This CDR3 reads CASSLESSYEQYF. The CDR3 DNA reads TGTGCCAGCAGCTTAGAGAGCTCCTACGAGCAGTACTTC.

The chain is built from TRBV9 and TRBJ2-5, with 7 bases matching TRBD2. Germline CDR1 is SGDLS and CDR2 is YYNGEE. The V segment lost 0 bases and the J segment 5 bases; nucleotides outside the gene matches: 4. This CDR3 is 14 amino acids long. The CDR3 nucleotides are TGTGCCAGCAGCGTAGCCCCGACTAGCGAGACCCAGTACTTC. Its protein product is CASSVAPTSETQYF.

DNA for the CDR3: TGTGCCAGCAGTTTCAGGGGGCGGGAGACCCAGTACTTC. This sequence encodes CASSFRGRETQYF. This chain uses TRBV27 with TRBJ2-5, with TRBD1 matching 8 bases. The CDR3 contains 13 residues. V gave up 3 bases and J gave up 5 bases; unmatched junction bases: 2. Germline V gene data show CDR1 as MNHEY and CDR2 as SMNVEV (reference sequence).